Described below is a single T cell receptor beta chain sequence and its context. Its cognate antigen has yet to be identified. The record has no base qualities; no much larger clone is one base away. The sample belongs to a study of control samples from healthy donors and cancer patients (dated by TCRdb to the early 2020s). The library was obtained by the immunoSEQ multiplex PCR assay. In its TCRdb copy, this immuneACCESS table keeps in-frame sequences only and misses some clones. Where compared with another copy, unresolved V genes explain less than half of these, and the others have no known cause. The sample table contains 200,000 or so clones; only one count was recorded for about nine tenths of them. The ten largest clones add up to less than 2% of the sample. The germline V gene (reference sequence) supplies CDR1 MNHEY and CDR2 SMNVEV. Its CDR3 holds 14 amino acids, cysteine through phenylalanine. The entry retains the CDR3 DNA only, 42 bases that are in frame from base 1. The germline V end is reduced by 5 bases and the J end by 4 bases; junction bases left unmatched: 8.

The sample was blood. The chain uses TRBV27 and TRBJ2-7; 7 of the junction bases match TRBD1. The receptor's source is a man between 25 and 39 years old in good health. The CDR3: CASSPDRLVYEQYF. The nucleotide sequence is given as TGTGCCAGCAGTCCGGACAGGCTGGTATACGAGCAGTACTTC.